Below are 15 T cell receptor beta chains sequenced from a single sample in a study of T cell responses to AZD1222 COVID-19 vaccine. Sequenced by immunoSEQ multiplex PCR; TCRdb stores in-frame clones only, minus some. Of some 120,000 clones in the sample, around 87% are singletons; the top ten hold 1.5%. The input for sequencing was peripheral blood, taken on day 0 of AZD1222 vaccination. Every receptor here comes from an adult in good health.

The rearrangement links TRBV15 to TRBJ2-3, with D possibly TRBD2 on 7 matching bases. Trimming removed 3 bases from V and 3 bases from J, with 16 bases in between. The CDR3 consists of 16 residues. Germline CDR1 is LNHNV and CDR2 is YYDKDF (reference sequence). As DNA, the CDR3 is TGTGCCACCAGCAGGTCGAGGGGGGGGGTTACAGATACGCAGTATTTT. Protein product: CATSRSRGGVTDTQYF.

The chain joins TRBV10-3 to TRBJ1-1; 9 bases fit TRBD1. The germline CDR1 and CDR2 sequences are ENHRY and SYGVKD. The CDR3 sequence is 14 residues long. V was clipped by 6 bases and J by 5 bases; unmatched bases: 7. The CDR3 sequence is CAIRDGQGKTEAFF. DNA for the CDR3: TGTGCCATCAGAGACGGACAGGGGAAGACTGAAGCTTTCTTT.

This rearrangement joins TRBV30 to TRBJ1-6, with 10 bases that match TRBD1. Germline V lookup: CDR1 GTSNPN, CDR2 SVGIG (reference sequence). Trimming at V came to 3 bases and at J to 9 bases, leaving 11 bases not matched to a gene. The CDR3 consists of 16 residues. CDR3 in DNA: TGTGCCTGGAGGGATCCCGGGACAGGGGAAAGTTCACCCCTCCACTTT. Its protein product is CAWRDPGTGESSPLHF.

The CDR3: CASSYSGQGRRYYGYTF. The DNA for the CDR3 is TGTGCCAGCAGTTACTCAGGGCAGGGGCGGCGTTACTATGGCTACACCTTC. V usage is TRBV6-2 or TRBV6-3 and J usage is TRBJ1-2, with D possibly being TRBD1 (6 bases). V was shortened by 0 bases and J by 3 bases, with 17 bases between the two germline ends. The CDR3 consists of 17 residues. Germline V lookup: CDR1 MNHEY, CDR2 SVGEGT.

The chain recombines TRBV24-1 with TRBJ1-1, with no clear D. V gave up 4 bases and J gave up 3 bases, with 14 bases separating them. Germline CDR1 is KGHDR and CDR2 is SFDVKD. The CDR3 consists of 15 residues. The chain's CDR3 is CATSDPKGGDTEAFF. CDR3 nucleotide sequence: TGTGCCACCAGTGACCCCAAAGGCGGTGACACTGAAGCTTTCTTT.

This chain uses TRBV19 with TRBJ1-4, with 8 bases aligning to TRBD1. Germline CDR1 LNHDA, CDR2 SQIVND (reference sequence). This CDR3 is built from 16 residues. Unmatched junction bases numbered 10, after V lost 5 bases and J lost 5 bases. DNA for the CDR3: TGTGCCAGTAGTCCCGAGGGACAGGTTCGGAATGAAAAACTGTTTTTT. Protein sequence: CASSPEGQVRNEKLFF.

The CDR3 region is CASSPAGLAGVVGETQYF. The CDR3 DNA reads as TGTGCCAGCTCCCCGGCGGGGCTAGCGGGGGTCGTGGGAGAGACCCAGTACTTC. The V gene is TRBV4-2, the J gene TRBJ2-5; 10 bases line up with TRBD2. This CDR3 contains 18 residues. Germline V gives CDR1 LGHNA, CDR2 YNFKEQ. J lost 4 bases, V lost 8 bases, and 19 bases had no gene match.

The chain uses TRBV29-1 and TRBJ1-5; 11 bases match TRBD1. Germline assignment: CDR1 SQVTM and CDR2 ANQGSEA. Trimming at V came to 7 bases and at J to 6 bases, leaving 5 bases not matched to a gene. The CDR3 spans 13 residues. CDR3 nucleotide sequence: TGCAGCGCAAGGACAGGGGGCGGTCAGCCCCAGCATTTT. Amino acid sequence: CSARTGGGQPQHF.

This clone was found a few times. This chain uses TRBV28 with TRBJ1-1; the D is unclear. CDR1 and CDR2 (germline): MDHEN, SYDVKM. This CDR3 has 11 residues. Deletions cut 10 bases from V and 3 bases from J, with 9 bases between. CDR3 in amino acids: CATVRYTEAFF. The CDR3, as DNA: TGTGCCACAGTACGGTACACTGAAGCTTTCTTT.

This clone was seen once. The chain recombines TRBV5-1 with TRBJ2-5; D is unresolved. Trimming cost V 0 bases and J 2 bases, with 11 bases left between them. The CDR3 loop spans 15 amino acids. In germline, CDR1 is SGHRS, CDR2 YFSETQ. The DNA of the CDR3 is TGCGCCAGCAGCTTGGCCATGGGCAGTCAAGAGACCCAGTACTTC. Amino acids: CASSLAMGSQETQYF.

This chain connects TRBV30 to TRBJ2-6, with 8 bases identical to TRBD1. Germline assignment: CDR1 GTSNPN and CDR2 SVGIG (reference sequence). The CDR3 loop spans 17 amino acids. Losses at the gene ends were 3 bases for V and 0 bases for J; bases not matched to a gene: 7. CDR3 in amino acids: CAWRDRAPTSGANVLTF. CDR3 coding DNA: TGTGCCTGGAGGGACAGGGCCCCTACCTCTGGGGCCAACGTCCTGACTTTC.

This sequence joins TRBV3-1 (or the pseudogene TRBV3-2) and TRBJ2-7; the D gene is possibly TRBD1 (5 bases). The CDR3 loop spans 15 amino acids. Trimming removed 0 bases at V and 4 bases at J, with 13 bases between. Germline V CDR1 and CDR2: LGHDT, YNNKEL (reference sequence). The DNA of the CDR3 is TGTGCCAGCAGCCAAGATCGGGTAGGGGCGTACGAGCAGTACTTC. Protein sequence: CASSQDRVGAYEQYF.

The chain carries TRBV5-1 and TRBJ2-7, with TRBD1 matching 10 bases. Unmatched junction bases numbered 6, after V lost 6 bases and J lost 6 bases. The CDR3 sequence is 13 residues long. CDR1 and CDR2 from the germline V gene are SGHRS and YFSETQ. Here the CDR3 DNA reads TGCGCCAGCACCCGGGACAGGGGATCCGAGCAGTACTTC. This encodes CASTRDRGSEQYF.

This chain joins TRBV5-1 and TRBJ2-7, with 7 bases identical to TRBD1. V shed 4 bases, J shed 3 bases, and the junction held 10 bases outside the gene matches. CDR1 and CDR2 (germline): SGHRS, YFSETQ. This CDR3 region has 15 residues. Written as DNA, the CDR3 is TGCGCCAGCAGCGGAATGACAGGGTGGCGCTACGAGCAGTACTTC. Protein: CASSGMTGWRYEQYF.

This clone was recorded only once. The CDR3 sequence: CASSEDSSGANVLTF. In DNA, the CDR3 is TGTGCCAGCAGCGAGGACAGCTCTGGGGCCAACGTCCTGACTTTC. The chain is built from TRBV5-5 and TRBJ2-6; tentative D call: TRBD1 (6 bases). Per germline, CDR1 SGHKS and CDR2 YYEKEE (reference sequence). There are 15 residues in the CDR3. V lost 4 bases to trimming and J lost 0 bases, with 8 bases between them.